The clone carrying this TCR beta chain was seen a few times. This sample was taken from a study of chemoradiotherapy in HPV16-positive cancers. Germline assignment: CDR1 MNHNS and CDR2 SASEGT. CDR3 length: 15 residues. The V gene lost 3 bases and the J gene lost 2 bases, with 10 bases spanning the gap. The repertoire was sequenced with immunoSEQ multiplex PCR; TCRdb's copy has only in-frame clones and lacks some. The sample lists approximately 9,400 clones, roughly 75% occurring once. The TCR was taken from a human donor with HPV-associated anogenital cancer. The sample was acquired from a patient who underwent chemoradiotherapy. The V gene is TRBV6-1, the J gene TRBJ2-2; D gene ambiguous. As DNA, the CDR3 is TGTGCCAGCAGTGATCTGGGCCTTAACACCGGGGAGCTGTTTTTT. Amino acids: CASSDLGLNTGELFF.